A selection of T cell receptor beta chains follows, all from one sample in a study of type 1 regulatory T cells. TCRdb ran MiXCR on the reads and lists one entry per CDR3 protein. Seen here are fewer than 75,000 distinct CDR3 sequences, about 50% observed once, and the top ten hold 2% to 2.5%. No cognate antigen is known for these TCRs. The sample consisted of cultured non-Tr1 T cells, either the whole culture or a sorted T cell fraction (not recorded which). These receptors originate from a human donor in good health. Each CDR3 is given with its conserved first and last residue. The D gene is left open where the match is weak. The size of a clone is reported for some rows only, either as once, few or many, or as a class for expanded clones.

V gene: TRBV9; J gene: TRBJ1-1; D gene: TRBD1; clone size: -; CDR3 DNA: TGTGCCAGCAGCCCTCGGGACAGTGGTAACACTGAAGCTTTCTTT; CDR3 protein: CASSPRDSGNTEAFF
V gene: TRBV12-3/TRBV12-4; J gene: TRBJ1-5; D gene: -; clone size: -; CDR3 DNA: TGTGCCAGCAGTTTAAACCCGAGACAGCCCCAGCATTTT; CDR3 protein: CASSLNPRQPQHF
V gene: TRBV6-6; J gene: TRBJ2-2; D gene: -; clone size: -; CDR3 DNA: TGTGCCAGCAGCTTAGCTAACACCGGGGAGCTGTTTTTT; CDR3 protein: CASSLANTGELFF
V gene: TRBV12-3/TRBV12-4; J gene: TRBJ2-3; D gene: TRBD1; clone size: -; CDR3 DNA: TGTGCCAGCACCCTGACAGGGGGAAGCACAGATACGCAGTATTTT; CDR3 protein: CASTLTGGSTDTQYF
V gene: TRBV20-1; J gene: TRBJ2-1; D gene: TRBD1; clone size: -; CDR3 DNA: TGCAGTGCTAAGCGACAGGGGGCTGAGCAGTTCTTC; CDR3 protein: CSAKRQGAEQFF
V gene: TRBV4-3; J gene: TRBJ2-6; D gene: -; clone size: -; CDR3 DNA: TGCGCCAGCAGCTCCGGGTATTTAGCAGGGAGGTCTGGGGCCAACGTCCTGACTTTC; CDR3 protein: CASSSGYLAGRSGANVLTF
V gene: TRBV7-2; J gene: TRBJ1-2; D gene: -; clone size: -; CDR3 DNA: TGTGCCAGCAGCCCCGGCGAGTGGTTCCATGGCTACACCTTC; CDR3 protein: CASSPGEWFHGYTF
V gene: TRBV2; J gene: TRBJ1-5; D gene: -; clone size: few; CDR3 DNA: TGTGCCAGCAAGATAAGGGTCACTAGCAATCAGCCCCAGCATTTT; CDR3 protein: CASKIRVTSNQPQHF
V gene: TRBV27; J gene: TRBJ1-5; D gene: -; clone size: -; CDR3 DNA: TGTGCCAGCAGCCTAAGGCCCCCGTTTTTGGACAATTATAGCAATCAGCCCCAGCATTTT; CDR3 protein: CASSLRPPFLDNYSNQPQHF
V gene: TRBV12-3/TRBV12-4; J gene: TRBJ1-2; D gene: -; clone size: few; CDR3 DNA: TGTGCCAGCAGTCAGGGTGACTATGGCTACACCTTC; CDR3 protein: CASSQGDYGYTF